Shown below are 18 T cell receptor beta chains from a single sample sequenced in a study of blood T cell repertoires in COVID-19. Data came from immunoSEQ multiplex PCR; TCRdb stores just in-frame clones and leaves some out. The sample comprises around 140,000 clones, approximately 90% of which are singletons, and around 4.5% rests with the top ten. Material: peripheral blood. The receptors originated from a man between 60 and 75 years old with COVID-19, enrolled during active disease.

V usage is TRBV15 and J usage is TRBJ2-1; possible D gene TRBD1, 6 bases. This CDR3 contains 15 residues. V was cut by 1 base and J by 5 bases, with 12 bases left in between. Germline V CDR1 and CDR2: LNHNV, YYDKDF (reference sequence). The CDR3 here is CATSRVGALNNEQFF. CDR3 nucleotide sequence: TGTGCCACCAGCAGAGTGGGGGCCCTAAACAATGAGCAGTTCTTC.

The gene calls are TRBV18 and TRBJ1-1; tentatively, D is TRBD1 (5 bases). This CDR3 comprises 15 residues. CDR1 and CDR2 from the germline V gene are KGHSH and LQKENI. V lost 2 bases to trimming and J lost 0 bases, with 10 bases between them. The CDR3 sequence is CASSPVTGMNTEAFF. As DNA, the CDR3 is TGTGCCAGCTCACCAGTCACAGGCATGAACACTGAAGCTTTCTTT.

The rearrangement uses TRBV19 and TRBJ2-7; 12 nucleotides match TRBD2. CDR3 length equals 16 residues. With V trimmed by 5 bases and J by 0 bases, 5 bases remained unmatched. Germline V gene lookup returns CDR1 LNHDA and CDR2 SQIVND (reference sequence). Here the CDR3 DNA reads TGTGCCAGTAGTGGGGGACTAGCGGGTGGCTCCTACGAGCAGTACTTC. As protein: CASSGGLAGGSYEQYF.

V gene TRBV5-1 combines with J gene TRBJ1-1, with 8 bases identical to TRBD1. CDR1 SGHRS and CDR2 YFSETQ come from the germline V gene. The CDR3 spans 15 residues. The ends lost 2 bases at V and 1 base at J; junction bases unmatched: 4. This CDR3 reads CASSLGQGANTEAFF. As DNA, the CDR3 is TGCGCCAGCAGCTTAGGACAGGGAGCGAACACTGAAGCTTTCTTT.

The chain uses TRBV9 and TRBJ1-1, with 9 bases lining up with TRBD1. The J segment lost 8 bases and the V segment lost 3 bases, leaving 8 bases of the junction unmatched. The CDR3 consists of 14 residues. The germline V gene has CDR1 SGDLS and CDR2 YYNGEE. The CDR3 bases are TGTGCCAGCAGCGACCCCGGGACAGGGAACGAAGCTTTCTTT. This sequence encodes CASSDPGTGNEAFF.

This rearrangement joins TRBV7-6 to TRBJ1-1, with D possibly TRBD1 on 6 matching bases. V shed 8 bases and J shed 2 bases, with 12 bases lying between them. The length of the CDR3 is 13 residues. Germline V gives CDR1 SGHVS, CDR2 FNYEAQ. The CDR3 loop is CASGGRANTEAFF. The CDR3 nucleotides read TGTGCCAGCGGGGGCCGGGCAAACACTGAAGCTTTCTTT.

The chain combines TRBV4-1 with TRBJ1-5; D gene uncertain. From germline, CDR1 is MGHRA and CDR2 YSYEKL. The CDR3 spans 16 residues. V was clipped by 4 bases and J by 0 bases, with 13 bases between them. DNA of the CDR3: TGCGCCAGCAGCCCCTCGCCAGGTCGTAGCAATCAGCCCCAGCATTTT. Translating it yields CASSPSPGRSNQPQHF.

The genes are TRBV30 and TRBJ2-7, with a tentative D call TRBD1 (6 bases). From germline, CDR1 is GTSNPN and CDR2 SVGIG (reference sequence). This CDR3 has 11 amino acids. V was trimmed by 5 bases and J by 3 bases, leaving 8 bases between them. The CDR3 loop reads CAWDRSYEQYF. The CDR3 bases are TGTGCCTGGGACAGGAGCTACGAGCAGTACTTC.

This clone was counted only a few times. The J gene is TRBJ1-2, the V gene TRBV27, with 7 bases aligning to TRBD1. V lost 4 bases, J lost 0 bases, and 2 bases stayed unmatched. The CDR3 loop spans 14 amino acids. Germline V gene lookup returns CDR1 MNHEY and CDR2 SMNVEV (reference sequence). CDR3 nucleotides: TGTGCCAGCAGTTCAACAGGGGCTAACTATGGCTACACCTTC. The encoded protein is CASSSTGANYGYTF.

This chain links TRBV11-2 with TRBJ2-3; no firm D call. The germline V gene has CDR1 SGHAT and CDR2 FQNNGV. The CDR3 has 13 residues. Between the trimmed V and J ends, which lost 1 base and 5 bases, there was a span of 7 bases. The CDR3 sequence: CASSLVPRDTQYF. The CDR3 DNA reads TGTGCCAGCAGCTTAGTTCCGAGAGATACGCAGTATTTT.

The V call is TRBV4-3, the J call TRBJ1-3; TRBD1 aligns across 7 bases. This CDR3 spans 15 amino acids. Trimming cost V 1 base and J 2 bases; bases outside gene matches: 2. Looked up from germline, CDR1 is LGHNA and CDR2 is YSLEER. CDR3 nucleotide sequence: TGCGCCAGCAGCCAAGGACAGGGACCTGGAAACACCATATATTTT. Protein sequence: CASSQGQGPGNTIYF.

This clone was found a few times. The CDR3 region has the DNA TGTGCCAGCAGACTCGGGGTTACCGGGGAGCTGTTTTTT. This sequence encodes CASRLGVTGELFF. The chain is built from TRBV12-3 or TRBV12-4 and TRBJ2-2; maybe TRBD2 (5 bases). This CDR3 is 13 amino acids long. The germline V and J ends were trimmed by 6 bases and 5 bases, with 10 bases remaining between them.

The gene calls are TRBV7-9 and TRBJ1-4; D might be TRBD1 (6 bases). CDR1 and CDR2 (germline): SEHNR, FQNEAQ (reference sequence). This CDR3 spans 15 amino acids. V lost 5 bases and J lost 7, with 17 bases in between. This CDR3 reads CASSETGPGVEKLFF. CDR3 DNA sequence: TGTGCCAGCAGCGAAACAGGGCCCGGGGTTGAAAAACTGTTTTTT.

V is TRBV19 and J is TRBJ2-7; the match to TRBD2 covers 9 bases. V gave up 4 bases and J gave up 3 bases; unmatched junction bases: 7. The CDR3 is made up of 15 amino acids. From germline, CDR1 is LNHDA and CDR2 SQIVND (reference sequence). Here the CDR3 DNA reads TGTGCCAGTAGTAAGTGGTCTAGCGGGGACTACGAGCAGTACTTC. Translated: CASSKWSSGDYEQYF.

The chain carries TRBV21-1 and TRBJ1-6; the table's D call, TRBD1, has no DNA check behind it. TRBV21-1 is classified as a pseudogene. The CDR3 is made up of 14 amino acids. The CDR3 loop is CAKQASSYNSPLHF. The CDR3 DNA sequence: TGTGCCAAACAGGCGAGCTCCTATAATTCACCCCTCCACTTT.

This rearrangement joins TRBV9 to TRBJ2-5, with TRBD2 matching over 8 bases. Germline V gene data show CDR1 as SGDLS and CDR2 as YYNGEE. V was pared by 2 bases and J by 2 bases, with 8 bases of the junction left unmatched. This CDR3 comprises 16 residues. CDR3 loop: CASSVTSGGVQETQYF. The CDR3 bases are TGTGCCAGCAGCGTCACCTCGGGGGGGGTACAAGAGACCCAGTACTTC. The full variable domain, with the rest looked up from reference TRBV9 and TRBJ2-5, is DSGVTQTPKHLITATGQRVTLRCSPRSGDLSVYWYQQSLDQGLQFLIQYYNGEERAKGNILERFSAQQFPDLHSELNLSSLELGDSALYFCASSVTSGGVQETQYFGPGTRLLVL.

The chain links TRBV19 to TRBJ2-2; 10 bases align to TRBD1. The length of the CDR3 is 17 residues. Trimming cost V 4 bases and J 2 bases; bases outside gene matches: 7. Germline values: CDR1 LNHDA, CDR2 SQIVND (reference sequence). The DNA of the CDR3 is TGTGCCAGTAGTAAGGGCCGACAGGGGGCAAACACCGGGGAGCTGTTTTTT. Its translation: CASSKGRQGANTGELFF.

The V gene is TRBV19, the J gene TRBJ1-2; 7 bases match TRBD1. The CDR3 contains 12 residues. With 5 bases clipped from V and 10 bases from J, the junction kept 7 bases outside the gene matches. Germline CDR1 and CDR2: LNHDA and SQIVND (reference sequence). The CDR3 nucleotides are TGTGCCAGTAGTCCGACAGGGAGCCTCTACACCTTC. The encoded protein is CASSPTGSLYTF.